This record looks at one T cell receptor (beta chain) sequence and its context. Its antigen is unknown. A patient was excluded if there was uncontrolled infection, other autoimmune disease, pregnancy or lactation. The data derive from a study of T cells in Graves' hyperthyroidism and ophthalmopathy. This CDR3 region has 15 residues. Germline V gives CDR1 DFQATT, CDR2 SNEGSKA (reference sequence). V was clipped by 6 bases and J by 6 bases; unmatched bases: 12. The investigators amplified TCR beta CDR3 regions from RNA transcripts. The HTBI set primed first-round TCR CDR3 RT-PCR. TCRdb reprocessed the multiplex PCR reads via MiXCR and lists one record per CDR3 protein. The data hold hundreds of thousands of distinct CDR3 sequences, with 45% observed a single time. Whole-study findings and limits: A model of 13 V-J pairs discriminated ophthalmopathy from stable hyperthyroidism.

The TCR was taken from an adult man with Graves' disease, either hyperthyroidism or ophthalmopathy (not recorded which). The sequencing input was peripheral blood or thyroid tissue (not recorded which). The chain carries TRBV20-1 and TRBJ1-4, with 8 positions matching TRBD1. In DNA, the CDR3 is TGCAGTGCCCCGACGGGGCAGGGGGCGGATGAAAAACTGTTTTTT. As protein: CSAPTGQGADEKLFF.